This T cell receptor beta chain was observed in a study of cytomegalovirus exposure and HLA in healthy donors. CDR1 is LNHDA, CDR2 SQIVND, per germline (reference sequence). This CDR3 spans 14 amino acids. V was pared by 9 bases and J by 5 bases, with 8 bases of the junction left unmatched. 60 Vbeta and 13 Jbeta primers were used in PCR. The data were produced by immunoSEQ multiplex PCR, yet TCRdb's version contains in-frame clones alone and is incomplete. The repertoire has under 200,000 clones, roughly 77% of them found once; the top ten carry 1.5% to 2%. The source of this sequence is a woman younger than 30 in good health and CMV-seronegative. The chain employs TRBV19 and TRBJ2-1; 9 positions agree with TRBD1. Sequencing input: PBMCs. The CDR3 loop is CASGDRVDHNEQFF. DNA of the CDR3: TGTGCCAGCGGGGACAGGGTAGACCACAATGAGCAGTTCTTC. Drawing the rest from reference TRBV19 and TRBJ2-1, the complete variable domain is DGGITQSPKYLFRKEGQNVTLSCEQNLNHDAMYWYRQDPGQGLRLIYYSQIVNDFQKGDIAEGYSVSREKKESFPLTVTSAQKNPTAFYLCASGDRVDHNEQFFGPGTRLTVL.